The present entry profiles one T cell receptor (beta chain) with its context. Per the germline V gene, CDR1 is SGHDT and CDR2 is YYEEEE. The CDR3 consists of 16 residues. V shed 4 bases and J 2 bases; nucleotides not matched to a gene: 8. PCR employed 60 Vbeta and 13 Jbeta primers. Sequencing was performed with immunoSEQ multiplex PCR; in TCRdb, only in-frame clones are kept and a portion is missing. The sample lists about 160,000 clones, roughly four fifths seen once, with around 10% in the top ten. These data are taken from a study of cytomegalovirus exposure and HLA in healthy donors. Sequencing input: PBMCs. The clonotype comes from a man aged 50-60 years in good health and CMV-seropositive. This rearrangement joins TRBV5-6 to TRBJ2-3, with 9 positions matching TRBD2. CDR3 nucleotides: TGTGCCAGCAGCCGTAGACTAGCGGCTTACACAGATACGCAGTATTTT. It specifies CASSRRLAAYTDTQYF.